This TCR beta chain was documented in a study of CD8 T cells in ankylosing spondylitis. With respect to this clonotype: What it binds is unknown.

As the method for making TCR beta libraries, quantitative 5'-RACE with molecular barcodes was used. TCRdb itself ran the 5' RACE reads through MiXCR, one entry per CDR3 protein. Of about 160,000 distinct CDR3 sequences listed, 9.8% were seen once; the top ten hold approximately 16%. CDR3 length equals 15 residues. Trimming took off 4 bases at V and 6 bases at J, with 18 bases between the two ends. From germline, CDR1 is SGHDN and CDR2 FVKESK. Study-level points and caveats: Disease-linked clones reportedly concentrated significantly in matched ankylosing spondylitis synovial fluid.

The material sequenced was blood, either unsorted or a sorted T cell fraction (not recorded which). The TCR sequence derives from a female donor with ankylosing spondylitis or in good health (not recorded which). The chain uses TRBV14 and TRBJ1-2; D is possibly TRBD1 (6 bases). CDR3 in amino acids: CASSRSRGWVDGYTF. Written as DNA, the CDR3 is TGTGCCAGCAGCCGATCCAGGGGTTGGGTGGATGGCTACACCTTC.